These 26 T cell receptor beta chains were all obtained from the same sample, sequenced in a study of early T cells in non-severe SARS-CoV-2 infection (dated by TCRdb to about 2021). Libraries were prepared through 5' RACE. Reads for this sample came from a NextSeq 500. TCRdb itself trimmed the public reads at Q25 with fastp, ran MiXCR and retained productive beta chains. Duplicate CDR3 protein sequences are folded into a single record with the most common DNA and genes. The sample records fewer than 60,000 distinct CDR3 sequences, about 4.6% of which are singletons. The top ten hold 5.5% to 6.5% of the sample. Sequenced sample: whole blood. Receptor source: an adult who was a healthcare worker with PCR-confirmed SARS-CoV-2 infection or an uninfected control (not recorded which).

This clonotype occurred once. CDR3 residues: CASSSFAGGIYEQYF. The CDR3 DNA reads as TGTGCCAGCAGTTCATTCGCAGGGGGCATTTACGAGCAGTACTTC. V is TRBV27 and J is TRBJ2-7, with 8 bases matching TRBD1. Germline V gene data show CDR1 as MNHEY and CDR2 as SMNVEV (reference sequence). CDR3 length equals 15 residues. Trimming at V came to 4 bases and at J to 4 bases, leaving 9 bases not matched to a gene.

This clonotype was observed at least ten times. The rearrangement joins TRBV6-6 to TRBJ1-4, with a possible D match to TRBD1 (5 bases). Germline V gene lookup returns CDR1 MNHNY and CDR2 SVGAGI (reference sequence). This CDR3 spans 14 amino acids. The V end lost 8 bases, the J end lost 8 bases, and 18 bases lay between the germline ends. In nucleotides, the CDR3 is TGTGCCAGCCGAACCGGGGCGATAGTGGAAAAACTGTTTTTT. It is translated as CASRTGAIVEKLFF.

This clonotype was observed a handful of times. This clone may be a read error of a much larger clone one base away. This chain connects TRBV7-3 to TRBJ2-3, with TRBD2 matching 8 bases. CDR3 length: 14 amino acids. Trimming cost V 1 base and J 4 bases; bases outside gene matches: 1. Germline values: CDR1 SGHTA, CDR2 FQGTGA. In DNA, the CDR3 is TGTGCCAGCAGCTTAAGGGGACTAGCAGATACGCAGTATTTT. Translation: CASSLRGLADTQYF.

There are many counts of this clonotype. CDR3 sequence reads: CASSPGLAGAEQFF. Here the CDR3 DNA reads TGTGCCAGCTCCCCCGGACTAGCGGGAGCTGAGCAGTTCTTC. V is TRBV18 and J is TRBJ2-1, with 13 bases matching TRBD2. The length of the CDR3 is 14 residues. Trimming removed 6 bases from V and 9 bases from J; junction bases left unmatched: 5. Germline values: CDR1 KGHSH, CDR2 LQKENI. Drawing the rest from reference TRBV18 and TRBJ2-1, the complete variable domain is NAGVMQNPRHLVRRRGQEARLRCSPMKGHSHVYWYRQLPEEGLKFMVYLQKENIIDESGMPKERFSAEFPKEGPSILRIQQVVRGDSAAYFCASSPGLAGAEQFFGPGTRLTVL.

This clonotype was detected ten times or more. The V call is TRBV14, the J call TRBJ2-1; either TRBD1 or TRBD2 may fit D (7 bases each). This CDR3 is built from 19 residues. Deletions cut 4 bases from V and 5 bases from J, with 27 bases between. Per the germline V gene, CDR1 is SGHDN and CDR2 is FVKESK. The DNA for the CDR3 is TGTGCCAGCAGCCCGCTAGGGGGGGACAGTACCTACCTGGACAATGAGCAGTTCTTC. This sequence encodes CASSPLGGDSTYLDNEQFF.

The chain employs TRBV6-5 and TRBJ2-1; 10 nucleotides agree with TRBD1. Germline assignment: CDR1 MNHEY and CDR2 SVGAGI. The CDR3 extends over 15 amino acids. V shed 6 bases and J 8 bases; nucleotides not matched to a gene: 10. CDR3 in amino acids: CASRNRDRGVDEQFF. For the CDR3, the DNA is TGTGCCAGCAGAAATCGGGACAGGGGTGTCGATGAGCAGTTCTTC.

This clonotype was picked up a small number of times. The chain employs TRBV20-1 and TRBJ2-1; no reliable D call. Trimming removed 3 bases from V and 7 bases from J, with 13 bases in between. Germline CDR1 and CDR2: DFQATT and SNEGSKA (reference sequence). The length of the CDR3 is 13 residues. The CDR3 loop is CSARLGYQNEQFF. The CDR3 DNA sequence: TGCAGTGCTAGGCTGGGATATCAGAATGAGCAGTTCTTC.

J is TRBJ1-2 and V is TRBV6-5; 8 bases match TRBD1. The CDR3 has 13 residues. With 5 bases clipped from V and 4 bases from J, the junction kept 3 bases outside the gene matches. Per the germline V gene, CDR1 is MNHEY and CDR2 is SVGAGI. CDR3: CASSGQGRYGYTF. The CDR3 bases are TGTGCCAGCAGTGGACAGGGCCGCTATGGCTACACCTTC.

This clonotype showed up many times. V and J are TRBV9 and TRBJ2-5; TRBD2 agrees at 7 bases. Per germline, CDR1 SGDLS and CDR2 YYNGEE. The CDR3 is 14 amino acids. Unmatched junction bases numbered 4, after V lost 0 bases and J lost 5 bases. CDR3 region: CASSVAVGGETQYF. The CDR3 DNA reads TGTGCCAGCAGCGTAGCCGTGGGAGGGGAGACCCAGTACTTC. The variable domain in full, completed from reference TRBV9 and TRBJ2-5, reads DSGVTQTPKHLITATGQRVTLRCSPRSGDLSVYWYQQSLDQGLQFLIQYYNGEERAKGNILERFSAQQFPDLHSELNLSSLELGDSALYFCASSVAVGGETQYFGPGTRLLVL.

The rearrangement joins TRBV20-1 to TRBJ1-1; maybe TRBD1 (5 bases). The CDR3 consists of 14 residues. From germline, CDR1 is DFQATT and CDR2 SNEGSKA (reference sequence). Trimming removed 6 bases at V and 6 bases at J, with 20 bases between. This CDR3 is CSAEYGTEGAEAFF. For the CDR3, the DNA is TGCAGTGCGGAGTACGGGACCGAAGGGGCTGAAGCTTTCTTT.

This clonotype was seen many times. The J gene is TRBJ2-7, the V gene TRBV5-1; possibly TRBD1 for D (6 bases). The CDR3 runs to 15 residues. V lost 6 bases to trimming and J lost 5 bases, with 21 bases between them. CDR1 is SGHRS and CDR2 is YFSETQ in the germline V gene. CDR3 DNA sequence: TGCGCCAGCAAGGCGAGAGGGGGAGCTAGTCACGAGCAGTACTTC. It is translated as CASKARGGASHEQYF.

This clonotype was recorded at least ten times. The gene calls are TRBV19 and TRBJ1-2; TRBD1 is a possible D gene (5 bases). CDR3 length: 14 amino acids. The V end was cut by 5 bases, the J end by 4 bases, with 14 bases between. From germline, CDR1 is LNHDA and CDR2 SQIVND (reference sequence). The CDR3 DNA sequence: TGTGCCAGTAGTGCGATTGACAGCCTCTATGGCTACACCTTC. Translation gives CASSAIDSLYGYTF.

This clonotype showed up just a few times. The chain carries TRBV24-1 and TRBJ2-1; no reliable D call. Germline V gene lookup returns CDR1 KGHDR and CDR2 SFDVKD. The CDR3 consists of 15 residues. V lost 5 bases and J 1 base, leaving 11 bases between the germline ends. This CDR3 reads CATSAAIRSYNEQFF. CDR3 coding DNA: TGTGCCACCAGTGCAGCGATAAGATCCTACAATGAGCAGTTCTTC.

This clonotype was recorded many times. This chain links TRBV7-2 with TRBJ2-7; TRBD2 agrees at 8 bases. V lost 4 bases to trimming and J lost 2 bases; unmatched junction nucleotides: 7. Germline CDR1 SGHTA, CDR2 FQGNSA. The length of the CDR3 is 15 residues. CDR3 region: CASSSLSGSPYEQYF. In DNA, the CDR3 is TGTGCCAGCAGCTCCTTGAGCGGGAGCCCCTACGAGCAGTACTTC.

CDR3 sequence: CASSLSLGALDEQYF. CDR3 DNA: TGTGCCAGCAGCTTATCGTTGGGGGCTTTAGACGAGCAGTACTTC. The chain links TRBV7-9 to TRBJ2-7; D is possibly TRBD1 (6 bases). Per germline, CDR1 SEHNR and CDR2 FQNEAQ (reference sequence). Trimming took 2 bases from V and 5 from J, leaving 16 bases between them. This CDR3 region has 15 residues.

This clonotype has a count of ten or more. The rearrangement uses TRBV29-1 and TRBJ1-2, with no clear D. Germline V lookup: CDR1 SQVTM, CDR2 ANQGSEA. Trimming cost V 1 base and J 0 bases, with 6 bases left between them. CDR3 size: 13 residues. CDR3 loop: CSVEAFTNYGYTF. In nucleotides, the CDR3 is TGCAGCGTTGAAGCATTTACTAACTATGGCTACACCTTC.

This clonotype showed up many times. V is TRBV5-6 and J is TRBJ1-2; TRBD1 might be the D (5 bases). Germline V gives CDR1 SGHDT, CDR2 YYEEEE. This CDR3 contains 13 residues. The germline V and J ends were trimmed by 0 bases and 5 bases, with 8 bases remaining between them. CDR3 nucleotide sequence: TGTGCCAGCAGCTTGGTTGACAGTTATGGCTACACCTTC. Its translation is CASSLVDSYGYTF.

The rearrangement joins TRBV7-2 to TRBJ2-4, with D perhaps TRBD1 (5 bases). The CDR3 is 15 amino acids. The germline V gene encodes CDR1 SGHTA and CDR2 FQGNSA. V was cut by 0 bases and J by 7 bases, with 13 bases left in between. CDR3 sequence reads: CASSLAKGVENIQYF. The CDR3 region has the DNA TGTGCCAGCAGCTTAGCCAAAGGGGTCGAGAACATTCAGTACTTC.

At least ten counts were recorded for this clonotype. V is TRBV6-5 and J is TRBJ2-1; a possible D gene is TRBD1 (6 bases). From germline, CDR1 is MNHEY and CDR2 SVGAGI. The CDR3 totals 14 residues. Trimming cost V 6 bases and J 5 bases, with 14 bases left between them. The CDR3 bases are TGTGCCAGCAGATTACCGGGACAAAACAATGAGCAGTTCTTC. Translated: CASRLPGQNNEQFF.

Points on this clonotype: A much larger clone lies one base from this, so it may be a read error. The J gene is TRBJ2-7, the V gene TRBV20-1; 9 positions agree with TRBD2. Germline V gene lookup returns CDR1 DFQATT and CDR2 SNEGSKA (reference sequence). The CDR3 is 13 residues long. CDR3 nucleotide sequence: TGCAGAGCTAGAGGAAGGCTAGCGGGGGAGCAGTACTTC. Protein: CRARGRLAGEQYF.

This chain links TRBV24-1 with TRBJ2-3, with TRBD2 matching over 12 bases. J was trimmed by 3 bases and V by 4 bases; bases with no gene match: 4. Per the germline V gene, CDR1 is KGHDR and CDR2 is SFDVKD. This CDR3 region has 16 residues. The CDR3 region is CATSDPLAGGTDTQYF. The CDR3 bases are TGTGCCACCAGTGACCCACTAGCGGGAGGTACAGATACGCAGTATTTT.

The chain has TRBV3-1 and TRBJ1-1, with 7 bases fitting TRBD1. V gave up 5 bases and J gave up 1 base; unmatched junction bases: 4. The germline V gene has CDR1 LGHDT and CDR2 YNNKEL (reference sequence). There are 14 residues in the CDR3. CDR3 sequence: CASSTGTENTEAFF. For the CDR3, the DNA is TGTGCCAGCAGCACCGGGACAGAGAACACTGAAGCTTTCTTT.

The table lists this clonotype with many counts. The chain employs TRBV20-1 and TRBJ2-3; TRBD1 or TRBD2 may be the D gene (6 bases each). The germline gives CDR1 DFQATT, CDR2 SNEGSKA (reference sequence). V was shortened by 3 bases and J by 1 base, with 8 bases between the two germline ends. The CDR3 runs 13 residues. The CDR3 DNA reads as TGCAGTGCTAGTGGGGGGCGCACAGATACGCAGTATTTT. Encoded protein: CSASGGRTDTQYF.

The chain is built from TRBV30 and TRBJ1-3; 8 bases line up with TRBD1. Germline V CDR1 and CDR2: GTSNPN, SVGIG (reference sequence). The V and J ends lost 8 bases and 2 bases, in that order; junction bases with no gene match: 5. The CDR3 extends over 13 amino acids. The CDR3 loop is CARTGIPGNTIYF. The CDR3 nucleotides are TGTGCCAGGACAGGGATTCCTGGAAACACCATATATTTT.

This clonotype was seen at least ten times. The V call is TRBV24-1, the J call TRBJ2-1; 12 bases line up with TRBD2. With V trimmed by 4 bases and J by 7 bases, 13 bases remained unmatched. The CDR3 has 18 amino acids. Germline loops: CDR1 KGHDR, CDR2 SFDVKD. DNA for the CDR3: TGTGCCACCAGTGACCCACGAAAGACTAGCGGGAGAAAGAATGAGCAGTTCTTC. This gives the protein CATSDPRKTSGRKNEQFF.

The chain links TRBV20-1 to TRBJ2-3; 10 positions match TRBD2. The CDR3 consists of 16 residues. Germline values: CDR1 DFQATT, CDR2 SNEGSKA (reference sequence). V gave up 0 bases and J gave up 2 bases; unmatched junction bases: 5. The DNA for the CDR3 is TGCAGTGCTAGAGATCTAGCGGGGGCCCCCACAGATACGCAGTATTTT. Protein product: CSARDLAGAPTDTQYF.